In its sample, the clone carrying this TCR beta chain was seen many times. Its antigen is as yet unknown. The germline CDR1 and CDR2 sequences are MDHEN and SYDVKM. The CDR3 covers 15 residues. J lost 4 bases, V lost 0 bases, and 2 bases had no gene match. TCRdb analysed the 5' RACE reads with MiXCR anew, one entry per CDR3 protein. The sample includes about 220,000 distinct CDR3 sequences, approximately 7.3% of them seen just once. These data originate in a study of CD8 T cells in ankylosing spondylitis. Study-wide findings and caveats: Among TCR beta sequences, a motif of eight highly homologous variants appeared characteristic of ankylosing spondylitis blood.

Sequencing input: blood, either unsorted or a sorted T cell fraction (not recorded which). The rearrangement joins TRBV28 to TRBJ2-2; 7 nucleotides line up with TRBD2. This receptor was identified in a male donor with ankylosing spondylitis. The CDR3 bases are TGTGCCAGCAGTTTATGGCGGGAGCTCACCGGGGAGCTGTTTTTT. Its protein is CASSLWRELTGELFF.